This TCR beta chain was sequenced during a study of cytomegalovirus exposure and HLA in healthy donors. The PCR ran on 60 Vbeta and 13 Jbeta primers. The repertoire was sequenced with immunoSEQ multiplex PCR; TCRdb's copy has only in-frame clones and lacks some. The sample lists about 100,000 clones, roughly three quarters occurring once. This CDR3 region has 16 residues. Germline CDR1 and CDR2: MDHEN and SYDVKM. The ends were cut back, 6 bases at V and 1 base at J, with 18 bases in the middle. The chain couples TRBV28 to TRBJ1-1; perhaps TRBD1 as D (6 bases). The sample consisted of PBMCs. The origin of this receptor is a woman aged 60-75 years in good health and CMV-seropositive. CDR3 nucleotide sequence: TGTGCCAGCAGACGTGGGGGGGGCAGCCCGAACACTGAAGCTTTCTTT. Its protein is CASRRGGGSPNTEAFF. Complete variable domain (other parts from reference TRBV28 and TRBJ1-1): DVKVTQSSRYLVKRTGEKVFLECVQDMDHENMFWYRQDPGLGLRLIYFSYDVKMKEKGDIPEGYSVSREKKERFSLILESASTNQTSMYLCASRRGGGSPNTEAFFGQGTRLTVV.